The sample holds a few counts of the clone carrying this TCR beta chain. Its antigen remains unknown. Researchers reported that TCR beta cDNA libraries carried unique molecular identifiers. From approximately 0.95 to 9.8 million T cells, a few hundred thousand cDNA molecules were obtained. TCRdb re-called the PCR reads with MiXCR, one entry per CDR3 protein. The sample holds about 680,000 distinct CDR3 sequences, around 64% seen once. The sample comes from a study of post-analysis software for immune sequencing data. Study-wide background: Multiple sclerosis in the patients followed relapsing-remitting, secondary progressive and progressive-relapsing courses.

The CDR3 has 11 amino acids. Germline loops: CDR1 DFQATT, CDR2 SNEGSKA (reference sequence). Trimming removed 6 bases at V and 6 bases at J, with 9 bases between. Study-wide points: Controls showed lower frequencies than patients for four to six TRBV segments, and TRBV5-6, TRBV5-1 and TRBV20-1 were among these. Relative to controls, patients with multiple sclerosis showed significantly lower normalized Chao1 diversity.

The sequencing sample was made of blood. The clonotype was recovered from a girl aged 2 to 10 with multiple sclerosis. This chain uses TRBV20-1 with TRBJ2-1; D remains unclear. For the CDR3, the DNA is TGCAGTGCCCAGACCCGCAATGAGCAGTTCTTC. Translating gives CSAQTRNEQFF.